The 32 T cell receptor beta chains given below trace back to one sample, sequenced in a study of shared clonotypes between healthy human individuals. Naive CD8 cells comprised CD45RO-negative, CCR7-positively selected cells, excluding terminally differentiated effector memory CD45RA+ cells. Using immunoSEQ multiplex PCR, the repertoire was profiled, and TCRdb retains in-frame clones only, with some absent. Of approximately 740,000 clones listed, 80% to 95% are singletons. Sequenced input: naive CD8+ T cells sorted from blood. The receptors derive from a young man in good health.

This clone was seen once. The chain couples TRBV13 to TRBJ1-1, with a tentative D call TRBD1 (6 bases). This CDR3 has 15 residues. CDR1 PRHDT and CDR2 FYEKMQ come from the germline V gene (reference sequence). V shed 4 bases and J shed 4 bases, with 16 bases lying between them. CDR3 amino acids: CASSSIQQGGTEAFF. CDR3 bases: TGTGCCAGCAGCTCCATCCAACAGGGCGGCACTGAAGCTTTCTTT.

V and J are TRBV2 and TRBJ2-1; the D is unclear. The CDR3 is 15 residues long. The germline gives CDR1 SNHLY, CDR2 FYNNEI. V lost 6 bases, J lost 5 bases, and 17 bases lay in between. Written as DNA, the CDR3 is TGTGCCAGCAGCGATTTCCGAACTATGAACAATGAGCAGTTCTTC. It encodes CASSDFRTMNNEQFF.

This chain links TRBV18 with TRBJ2-1; 11 positions match TRBD2. The germline gives CDR1 KGHSH, CDR2 LQKENI. CDR3 length equals 16 residues. Unmatched junction bases numbered 5, after V lost 0 bases and J lost 7 bases. The CDR3: CASSPPLLAGVNEQFF. The CDR3 region has the DNA TGTGCCAGCTCACCACCATTACTAGCGGGAGTTAATGAGCAGTTCTTC.

The rearrangement links TRBV13 to TRBJ2-3, with D unclear. V gave up 3 bases and J gave up 5 bases, with 6 bases separating them. Germline lookup yields CDR1 PRHDT and CDR2 FYEKMQ (reference sequence). This CDR3 comprises 12 residues. This CDR3 is CASSFPGDTQYF. CDR3 DNA: TGTGCCAGCAGCTTTCCAGGAGATACGCAGTATTTT.

V gene TRBV7-3 combines with J gene TRBJ2-1, with D perhaps given as TRBD1 or TRBD2 (5 bases each). Trimming took off 5 bases at V and 6 bases at J, with 17 bases between the two ends. This CDR3 is built from 15 residues. Germline loops: CDR1 SGHTA, CDR2 FQGTGA. This CDR3 reads CASSPSGTQINEQFF. The CDR3 DNA is TGTGCCAGCAGCCCCTCCGGGACGCAAATCAATGAGCAGTTCTTC. The complete variable domain, with remaining parts taken from reference TRBV7-3 and TRBJ2-1, reads GAGVSQTPSNKVTEKGKYVELRCDPISGHTALYWYRQSLGQGPEFLIYFQGTGAADDSGLPNDRFFAVRPEGSVSTLKIQRTERGDSAVYLCASSPSGTQINEQFFGPGTRLTVL.

The chain is built from TRBV25-1 and TRBJ2-5; tentative D call: TRBD1 (6 bases). This CDR3 region has 16 residues. Germline-derived CDR1 and CDR2 are MGHDK and SYGVNS. V shed 7 bases and J shed 5 bases, with 23 bases lying between them. Here the CDR3 DNA reads TGTGCCAGCACCGGTAGGAGGCAGGGGCTTAGGGAGACCCAGTACTTC. Translation gives CASTGRRQGLRETQYF. The full variable domain, in which reference TRBV25-1 and TRBJ2-5 provide the parts outside the CDR3, is EADIYQTPRYLVIGTGKKITLECSQTMGHDKMYWYQQDPGMELHLIHYSYGVNSTEKGDLSSESTVSRIRTEHFPLTLESARPSHTSQYLCASTGRRQGLRETQYFGPGTRLLVL.

To note about this clone: The sample carries other DNA sequences with the same CDR3. This sequence joins TRBV7-9 and TRBJ2-1, with 9 bases matching TRBD1. The CDR3 is 17 residues long. Germline trimming cut 8 bases from V and 3 bases from J; bases unmatched to any gene: 14. The V gene's germline CDR1 is SEHNR and CDR2 FQNEAQ (reference sequence). For the CDR3, the DNA is TGTGCCAGCGGTATCTTGCCCGGGACAGGGAACTACAATGAGCAGTTCTTC. Amino acids: CASGILPGTGNYNEQFF.

This clone was counted a single time. The gene calls are TRBV25-1 and TRBJ1-5; D gene ambiguous. Per germline, CDR1 MGHDK and CDR2 SYGVNS. This CDR3 spans 14 amino acids. The V end lost 1 base, the J end lost 3 bases, and 7 bases lay between the germline ends. CDR3 nucleotides: TGTGCCAGCAGTGAATCCGGGTTCAATCAGCCCCAGCATTTT. This codes for CASSESGFNQPQHF.

J is TRBJ2-5 and V is TRBV9, with TRBD2 matching 7 bases. With V trimmed by 0 bases and J by 4 bases, 6 bases remained unmatched. The CDR3 extends over 15 amino acids. Germline CDR1 and CDR2: SGDLS and YYNGEE. Here the CDR3 reads CASSVEEWGGETQYF. CDR3 bases: TGTGCCAGCAGCGTAGAGGAGTGGGGGGGAGAGACCCAGTACTTC.

The chain recombines TRBV11-2 with TRBJ1-1, with 8 bases aligning to TRBD1. Germline V lookup: CDR1 SGHAT, CDR2 FQNNGV. This CDR3 is 16 amino acids long. V shed 3 bases, J shed 7 bases, and the junction held 13 bases outside the gene matches. The CDR3 sequence is CASSLDTPGQEVEAFF. The CDR3 coding sequence is TGTGCCAGCAGCTTGGACACCCCGGGACAGGAAGTTGAAGCTTTCTTT.

The chain uses TRBV28 and TRBJ2-3, with TRBD2 identical over 7 bases. The CDR3 has 15 residues. Germline CDR1 is MDHEN and CDR2 is SYDVKM. V was pared by 6 bases and J by 6 bases, with 12 bases of the junction left unmatched. The CDR3 bases are TGTGCCAGCAGGGGGGGGGACTACCTTCCGGATACGCAGTATTTT. Its protein product is CASRGGDYLPDTQYF. The full variable domain, in which reference TRBV28 and TRBJ2-3 provide the parts outside the CDR3, is DVKVTQSSRYLVKRTGEKVFLECVQDMDHENMFWYRQDPGLGLRLIYFSYDVKMKEKGDIPEGYSVSREKKERFSLILESASTNQTSMYLCASRGGDYLPDTQYFGPGTRLTVL.

This chain uses TRBV28 with TRBJ2-5, with TRBD2 matching 13 bases. V dropped 6 bases and J dropped 0; count of bases not matched to a gene: 4. This CDR3 has 16 amino acids. Germline V CDR1 and CDR2: MDHEN, SYDVKM. The CDR3 DNA is TGTGCCAGCAGCCCAACTAGCGGGAGGGACCAAGAGACCCAGTACTTC. Residues: CASSPTSGRDQETQYF.

V and J are TRBV27 and TRBJ2-3, with 8 bases aligning to TRBD2. V trimming: 7 bases; J trimming: 2 bases; junction bases outside the gene matches: 8. Germline CDR1 reads MNHEY; CDR2 reads SMNVEV (reference sequence). There are 15 residues in the CDR3. The CDR3 here is CASTNSGAYTDTQYF. CDR3 nucleotides: TGTGCCAGCACTAATAGCGGGGCTTACACAGATACGCAGTATTTT.

The V call is TRBV28, the J call TRBJ2-2; 9 bases align to TRBD1. The germline gives CDR1 MDHEN, CDR2 SYDVKM. V gave up 6 bases and J gave up 7 bases; unmatched junction bases: 9. The CDR3 has 15 amino acids. The CDR3: CASRPGTGYNGELFF. In DNA form, the CDR3 reads TGTGCCAGCAGGCCCGGGACAGGGTATAACGGGGAGCTGTTTTTT.

The gene calls are TRBV2 and TRBJ2-1; no firm D call. Germline V gene data show CDR1 as SNHLY and CDR2 as FYNNEI. Trimming took 0 bases from V and 3 from J, leaving 9 bases between them. The CDR3 is made up of 15 amino acids. The CDR3, as DNA: TGTGCCAGCAGTGAAGCCTGGGGATACTACAATGAGCAGTTCTTC. The encoded protein is CASSEAWGYYNEQFF.

The chain uses TRBV28 and TRBJ2-3; D might be TRBD1 or TRBD2, each matching 8 bases. The CDR3 has 23 residues. Germline loops: CDR1 MDHEN, CDR2 SYDVKM. Trimming took 3 bases from V and 0 from J, leaving 34 bases between them. The CDR3 protein is CASSLTGDRMGLVGGTSTDTQYF. The CDR3 coding sequence is TGTGCCAGCAGTTTGACAGGGGATCGTATGGGACTAGTGGGGGGCACAAGCACAGATACGCAGTATTTT.

This chain connects TRBV4-3 to TRBJ2-1; 9 nucleotides agree with TRBD1. Germline CDR1 LGHNA, CDR2 YSLEER. J gave up 5 bases and V 6 bases, and 11 bases lay outside the gene matches. The CDR3 runs 16 residues. For the CDR3, the DNA is TGCGCCAGCAGTCTTACACAGGGGGCGGTTAACAATGAGCAGTTCTTC. Translated: CASSLTQGAVNNEQFF.

The chain has TRBV7-8 and TRBJ2-3, with no clear D. CDR1 is SGHVS and CDR2 is FQNEAQ in the germline V gene. The CDR3 length is 13 residues. V lost 7 bases and J 0 bases, leaving 8 bases between the germline ends. CDR3 sequence: CASTEGSTDTQYF. In DNA, the CDR3 is TGTGCCAGCACCGAAGGGAGCACAGATACGCAGTATTTT.

The chain is built from TRBV28 and TRBJ1-5; D gene ambiguous. Germline V lookup: CDR1 MDHEN, CDR2 SYDVKM. Trimming removed 4 bases at V and 3 bases at J, with 16 bases between. The length of the CDR3 is 16 residues. The CDR3 sequence: CASSSGSWGTNQPQHF. In nucleotides, the CDR3 is TGTGCCAGCAGTTCCGGGAGTTGGGGTACCAATCAGCCCCAGCATTTT.

This clone turned up a few times. The V gene is TRBV6-1, the J gene TRBJ2-7; D call uncertain. The length of the CDR3 is 14 residues. Germline-derived CDR1 and CDR2 are MNHNS and SASEGT. Trimming pared 2 bases from V and 2 bases from J, leaving 10 bases between. The CDR3 spells CASSELGNTYEQYF. The CDR3 DNA sequence: TGTGCCAGCAGTGAATTGGGCAACACCTACGAGCAGTACTTC.

The V gene is TRBV28, the J gene TRBJ2-7, with 9 bases lining up with TRBD1. The germline gives CDR1 MDHEN, CDR2 SYDVKM. Trimming took 10 bases from V and 3 from J; bases not matched to a gene: 13. The CDR3 runs to 15 residues. CDR3 loop: CAISTGGTGIYEQYF. DNA for the CDR3: TGTGCCATTTCAACTGGCGGGACAGGGATCTACGAGCAGTACTTC.

CDR3 DNA: TGCGCCAGCAGGTCAGATACGCAGTATTTT. Translating gives CASRSDTQYF. V and J are TRBV10-2 and TRBJ2-3, with D hard to call. The germline V and J ends were trimmed by 6 bases and 4 bases, with 2 bases remaining between them. Germline V lookup: CDR1 WSHSY, CDR2 SAAADI. The CDR3 is 10 amino acids.

About this clone: In the same sample, other DNA sequences code for this CDR3. The V gene is TRBV27, the J gene TRBJ1-5; D remains ambiguous. The CDR3 length is 13 residues. Trimming shortened V by 5 bases and J by 4 bases, and 9 bases separated the two germline ends. Germline values: CDR1 MNHEY, CDR2 SMNVEV (reference sequence). The DNA of the CDR3 is TGTGCCAGCAGTCTTGGGAGAAATCAGCCCCAGCATTTT. Encoded protein: CASSLGRNQPQHF.

V and J are TRBV6-1 and TRBJ1-4, with 8 bases identical to TRBD1. CDR3 length equals 15 residues. Germline lookup yields CDR1 MNHNS and CDR2 SASEGT. Germline trimming cut 4 bases from V and 6 bases from J; bases unmatched to any gene: 7. CDR3: CASSVEQGVDEKLFF. The CDR3, as DNA: TGTGCCAGCAGTGTGGAACAGGGGGTGGATGAAAAACTGTTTTTT.

The V and J genes are TRBV27 and TRBJ2-3; 8 nucleotides line up with TRBD2. The CDR3 spans 15 residues. Germline V CDR1 and CDR2: MNHEY, SMNVEV (reference sequence). The trim removed 2 bases at V and 2 bases at J, leaving 3 bases unmatched. CDR3 residues: CASSLVAGYTDTQYF. CDR3 DNA: TGTGCCAGCAGTTTAGTAGCGGGATACACAGATACGCAGTATTTT.

The chain combines TRBV10-2 with TRBJ2-2; possibly TRBD2 for D (5 bases). The CDR3 spans 14 residues. In germline, CDR1 is WSHSY, CDR2 SAAADI. V was pared by 8 bases and J by 3 bases, with 13 bases between. CDR3 sequence: CASYEGVYTGELFF. The CDR3 nucleotides read TGCGCCAGCTACGAGGGAGTCTACACCGGGGAGCTGTTTTTT.

This clone came up many times. Different DNA sequences within this sample yield the same CDR3. This rearrangement joins TRBV7-9 to TRBJ2-7; D not resolved. V shed 5 bases and J shed 0 bases, with 2 bases lying between them. The CDR3 covers 11 residues. The germline gives CDR1 SEHNR, CDR2 FQNEAQ (reference sequence). As DNA, the CDR3 is TGTGCCAGCAGCCCCTCCTACGAGCAGTACTTC. Protein: CASSPSYEQYF.

The chain has TRBV6-5 and TRBJ1-1, with D tentatively TRBD1 (6 bases). Germline V gene data show CDR1 as MNHEY and CDR2 as SVGAGI. V dropped 4 bases and J dropped 7 bases, with 13 bases sitting between them. The length of the CDR3 is 13 residues. CDR3 region: CASSLTGSGEAFF. CDR3 coding DNA: TGTGCCAGCAGTTTAACAGGGTCAGGTGAAGCTTTCTTT.

CDR3 sequence reads: CASSRDRWALSGANVLTF. The CDR3 bases are TGTGCCAGCAGTCGGGACAGGTGGGCTCTCTCTGGGGCCAACGTCCTGACTTTC. The V and J genes are TRBV6-4 and TRBJ2-6, with TRBD1 matching over 8 bases. V dropped 5 bases and J dropped 0; count of bases not matched to a gene: 9. This CDR3 is 18 amino acids long. CDR1 and CDR2 (germline): MRHNA, SNTAGT.

The chain links TRBV9 to TRBJ2-3; D uncertain. Trimming cost V 4 bases and J 2 bases, with 17 bases left between them. The CDR3 has 16 amino acids. Germline CDR1 is SGDLS and CDR2 is YYNGEE. CDR3 loop: CASSPSPQQHTDTQYF. In DNA, the CDR3 is TGTGCCAGCAGCCCCTCCCCACAGCAACACACAGATACGCAGTATTTT.

The CDR3 spells CASSLQTQGTSYEQYF. The CDR3 DNA reads TGTGCCAGCAGTTTACAGACACAGGGGACCTCCTACGAGCAGTACTTC. The chain has TRBV27 and TRBJ2-7; 7 bases agree with TRBD1. Germline lookup yields CDR1 MNHEY and CDR2 SMNVEV (reference sequence). The CDR3 has 16 residues. Trimming took 2 bases from V and 0 from J; bases not matched to a gene: 7.

The chain uses TRBV6-4 and TRBJ2-4, with 12 bases that match TRBD1. Germline CDR1 and CDR2: MRHNA and SNTAGT. The junction had 13 bases not matched to a gene; V was cut back by 4 bases and J by 9 bases. This CDR3 comprises 17 residues. CDR3 DNA: TGTGCCAGCAGTGGAGGGACAGGGGGCGAAGGGAGTAGCATTCAGTACTTC. Its translation is CASSGGTGGEGSSIQYF.